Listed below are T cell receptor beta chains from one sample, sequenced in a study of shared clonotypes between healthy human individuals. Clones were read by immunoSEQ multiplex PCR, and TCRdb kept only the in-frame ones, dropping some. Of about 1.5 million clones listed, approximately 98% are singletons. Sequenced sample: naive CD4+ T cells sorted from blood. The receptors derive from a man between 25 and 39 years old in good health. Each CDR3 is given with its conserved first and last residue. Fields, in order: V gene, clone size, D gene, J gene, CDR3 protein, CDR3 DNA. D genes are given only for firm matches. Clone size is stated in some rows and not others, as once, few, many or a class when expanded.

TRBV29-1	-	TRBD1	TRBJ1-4	CSVSGTGDEKLFF	TGCAGCGTTTCCGGGACAGGGGATGAAAAACTGTTTTTT
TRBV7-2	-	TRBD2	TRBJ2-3	CASSPGGGGGGTDTQYF	TGTGCCAGCAGCCCCGGGGGGGGCGGGGGAGGCACAGATACGCAGTATTTT
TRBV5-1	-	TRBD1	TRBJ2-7	CASSVRDSNYEQYF	TGCGCCAGCAGCGTCCGGGACAGTAACTACGAGCAGTACTTC
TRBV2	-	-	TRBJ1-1	CASTRELRDTEAFF	TGTGCCAGCACCCGGGAGCTTAGGGACACTGAAGCTTTCTTT
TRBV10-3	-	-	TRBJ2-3	CAISESSGFPVSTDTQYF	TGTGCCATCAGTGAGTCGTCAGGGTTTCCCGTTAGCACAGATACGCAGTATTTT
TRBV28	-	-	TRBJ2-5	CASSFSGRETQYF	TGTGCCAGCAGTTTTTCGGGGAGGGAGACCCAGTACTTC
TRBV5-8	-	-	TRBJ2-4	CASSSVGSPTLGIQYF	TGTGCCAGCAGCTCGGTGGGGTCACCTACTCTCGGCATTCAGTACTTC
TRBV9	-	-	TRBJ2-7	CASSASSNSYEQYF	TGTGCCAGCAGCGCTAGCTCTAATTCCTACGAGCAGTACTTC
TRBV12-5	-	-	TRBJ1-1	CASGLVTSRRRNTEAFF	TGTGCTAGTGGTTTGGTCACCTCCCGCCGCAGGAACACTGAAGCTTTCTTT
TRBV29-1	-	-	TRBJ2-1	CSVALAELYNEQFF	TGCAGCGTTGCTTTAGCAGAGCTCTACAATGAGCAGTTCTTC
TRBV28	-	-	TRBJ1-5	CASRLGDRRAQPQHF	TGTGCCAGCAGACTAGGGGATAGGCGGGCTCAGCCCCAGCATTTT
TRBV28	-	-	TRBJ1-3	CASSFLGRTGNTIYF	TGTGCCAGCAGTTTCCTCGGACGGACTGGAAACACCATATATTTT
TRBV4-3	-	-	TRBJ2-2	CASSQDITIGEELFF	TGCGCCAGCAGCCAAGATATAACAATCGGTGAGGAGCTGTTTTTT
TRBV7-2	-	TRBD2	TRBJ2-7	CASSTTLTSGSGYEQYF	TGTGCCAGCAGCACTACTTTGACTAGCGGGAGTGGATACGAGCAGTACTTC
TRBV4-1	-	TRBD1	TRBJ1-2	CASSPRDRNYGYTF	TGCGCCAGCAGCCCCCGGGACAGGAACTATGGCTACACCTTC
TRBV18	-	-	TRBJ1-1	CASSATQNTEAFF	TGTGCCAGCTCGGCGACACAGAACACTGAAGCTTTCTTT
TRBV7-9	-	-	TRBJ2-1	CAILRGAHGDGNEQFF	TGTGCCATCTTACGGGGAGCCCATGGAGATGGGAATGAGCAGTTCTTC
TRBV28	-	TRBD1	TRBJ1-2	CASSSKGADKRYGYTF	TGTGCCAGCAGTTCTAAGGGGGCGGACAAGAGGTATGGCTACACCTTC
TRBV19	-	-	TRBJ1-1	CASSKGWGTEAFF	TGTGCCAGTAGTAAGGGGTGGGGCACTGAAGCTTTCTTT
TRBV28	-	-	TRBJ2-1	CASELGTSYNEQFF	TGTGCCAGCGAACTTGGGACTTCGTACAATGAGCAGTTCTTC
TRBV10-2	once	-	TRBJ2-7	CASSESLWDYEQYF	TGCGCCAGCAGTGAGTCTCTCTGGGACTACGAGCAGTACTTC
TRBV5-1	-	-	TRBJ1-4	CASSLDLRKATNEKLFF	TGCGCCAGCAGCTTGGATCTCAGAAAGGCAACTAATGAAAAACTGTTTTTT
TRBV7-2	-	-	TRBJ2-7	CASSLGTAVSYEQYF	TGTGCCAGCAGCTTGGGTACGGCGGTATCCTACGAGCAGTACTTC
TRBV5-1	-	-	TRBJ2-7	CASSLNRDEQYF	TGCGCCAGCAGCTTGAATCGCGACGAGCAGTACTTC
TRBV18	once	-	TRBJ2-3	CASSRGGITTDTQYF	TGTGCCAGCTCACGGGGCGGCATAACCACAGATACGCAGTATTTT
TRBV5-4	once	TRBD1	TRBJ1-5	CASSSQGGDQPQHF	TGTGCCAGCAGCTCACAGGGGGGGGATCAGCCCCAGCATTTT
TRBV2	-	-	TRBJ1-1	CASRGQTNTEAFF	TGTGCCAGCAGGGGACAAACAAACACTGAAGCTTTCTTT
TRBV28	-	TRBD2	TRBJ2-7	CASSLPLAGVRTYEQYF	TGTGCCAGCAGTTTACCCCTAGCGGGAGTAAGGACCTACGAGCAGTACTTC
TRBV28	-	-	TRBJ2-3	CASCTLDCLGSSYF	TGTGCCAGCTGTACATTGGATTGTCTAGGGAGTTCGTATTTT
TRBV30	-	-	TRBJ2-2	CAWTDYPNTGELFF	TGTGCCTGGACCGACTATCCGAACACCGGGGAGCTGTTTTTT
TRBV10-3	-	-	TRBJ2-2	CAISDQGGGELFF	TGTGCCATCAGTGATCAGGGTGGTGGGGAGCTGTTTTTT
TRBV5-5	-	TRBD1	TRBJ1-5	CASSRGHGNQPQHF	TGTGCCAGTAGTAGGGGGCACGGCAATCAGCCCCAGCATTTT
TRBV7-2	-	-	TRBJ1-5	CASSLDQARNQPQHF	TGTGCCAGCAGCTTAGACCAGGCGCGCAATCAGCCCCAGCATTTT
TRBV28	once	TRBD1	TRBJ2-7	CASSARDRTSYEQYF	TGTGCCAGCAGTGCCCGGGACAGGACGTCCTACGAGCAGTACTTC
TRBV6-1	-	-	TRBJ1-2	CASSEAGASGYTF	TGTGCCAGCAGCGAAGCAGGGGCGAGCGGCTACACCTTC
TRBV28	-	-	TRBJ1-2	CASSSQTDGYTF	TGTGCCAGCAGTTCCCAGACAGATGGCTACACCTTC
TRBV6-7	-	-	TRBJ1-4	CASSYSAANEKLFF	TGTGCCAGCAGTTACTCTGCTGCTAATGAAAAACTGTTTTTT
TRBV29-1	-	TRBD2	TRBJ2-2	CSVGGAGGTSGSTGELFF	TGCAGCGTCGGGGGGGCCGGCGGGACTAGCGGATCCACCGGGGAGCTGTTTTTT
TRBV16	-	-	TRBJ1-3	CASSQGWWHSGNTIYF	TGTGCCAGCAGCCAGGGTTGGTGGCACTCTGGAAACACCATATATTTT
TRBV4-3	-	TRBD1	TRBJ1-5	CASSQRTGTGGLGSNQPQHF	TGCGCCAGCAGCCAGCGGACCGGGACAGGGGGCTTGGGTAGCAATCAGCCCCAGCATTTT
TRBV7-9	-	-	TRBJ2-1	CASSPQGNEQFF	TGTGCCAGCAGCCCGCAGGGTAATGAGCAGTTCTTC
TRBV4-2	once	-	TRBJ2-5	CASSQVLLAPHF	TGTGCCAGCAGCCAAGTACTACTTGCACCTCACTTC
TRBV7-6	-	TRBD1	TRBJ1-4	CASSLASPGQGNEKLFF	TGTGCCAGCAGCTTGGCATCCCCGGGACAGGGGAATGAAAAACTGTTTTTT
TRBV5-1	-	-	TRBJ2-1	CASSPTTPGNEQFF	TGCGCCAGCAGCCCGACCACGCCAGGCAATGAGCAGTTCTTC
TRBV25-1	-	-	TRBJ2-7	CASRARGPSYEQYF	TGTGCCAGCAGGGCCCGGGGACCGTCCTACGAGCAGTACTTC
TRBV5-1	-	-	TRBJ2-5	CASSSGHGRETQYF	TGCGCCAGCAGCTCCGGACACGGTCGGGAGACCCAGTACTTC
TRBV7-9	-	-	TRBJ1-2	CASSEGHWGLVLAGYTF	TGTGCCAGCAGCGAAGGACACTGGGGATTAGTTTTAGCCGGCTACACCTTC
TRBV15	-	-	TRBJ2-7	CATSRGGTLSYEQYF	TGTGCCACCAGCAGAGGTGGGACACTCTCCTACGAGCAGTACTTC
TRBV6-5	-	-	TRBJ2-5	CASTKFGLPVETQYF	TGTGCCAGCACCAAGTTTGGCCTTCCGGTGGAGACCCAGTACTTC
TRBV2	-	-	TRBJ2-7	CASKVSTIGSYEQYF	TGTGCCAGCAAGGTGTCCACCATCGGGTCCTACGAGCAGTACTTC
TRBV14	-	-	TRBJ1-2	CASSQDLDGSYGYTF	TGTGCCAGCAGCCAAGATTTAGATGGGTCATATGGCTACACCTTC
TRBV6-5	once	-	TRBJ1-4	CASRFGEKLFF	TGTGCCAGCAGGTTCGGAGAAAAACTGTTTTTT
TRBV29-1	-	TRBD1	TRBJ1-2	CSAVLSTGIYGYTF	TGCAGCGCAGTGTTATCGACAGGGATCTATGGCTACACCTTC
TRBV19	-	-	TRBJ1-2	CASTGNYGYTF	TGTGCTTCGACCGGAAACTATGGCTACACCTTC
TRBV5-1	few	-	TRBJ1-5	CASSTTHDQPQHF	TGCGCCAGCAGCACAACCCACGATCAGCCCCAGCATTTT
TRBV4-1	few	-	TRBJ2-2	CASSHPTRTGELFF	TGCGCCAGCAGCCACCCGACTCGCACCGGGGAGCTGTTTTTT